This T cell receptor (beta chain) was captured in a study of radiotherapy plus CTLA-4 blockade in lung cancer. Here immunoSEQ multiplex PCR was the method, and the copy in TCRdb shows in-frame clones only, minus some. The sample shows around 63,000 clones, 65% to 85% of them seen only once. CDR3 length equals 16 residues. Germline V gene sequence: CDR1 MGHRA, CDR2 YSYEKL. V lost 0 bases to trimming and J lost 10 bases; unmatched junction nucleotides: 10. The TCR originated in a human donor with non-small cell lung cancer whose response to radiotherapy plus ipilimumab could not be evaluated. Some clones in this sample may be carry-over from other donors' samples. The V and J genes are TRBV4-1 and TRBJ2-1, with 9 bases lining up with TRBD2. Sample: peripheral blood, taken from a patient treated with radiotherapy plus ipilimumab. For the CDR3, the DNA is TGCGCCAGCAGCCAAGACGGCGGGGGGGCCATTGGGGAGCAGTTCTTC. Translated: CASSQDGGGAIGEQFF.